A selection of T cell receptor beta chains follows, all from one sample in a study of response to subunit inactivated influenza vaccine. TCRdb reprocessed the RT-PCR reads via MiXCR and lists one record per CDR3 protein. The sample shows about 190,000 distinct CDR3 sequences, around 15% of them seen only once. Source: CD8+ T cells sorted from PBMCs, taken about 5 days after vaccination. The receptor set was obtained from a man aged 50 or older who received an inactivated influenza vaccine. Each CDR3 is given with its conserved first and last residue. Fields, in order: V gene, J gene, CDR3 length, CDR3 protein.

TRBV12-3/TRBV12-4	TRBJ1-1	13	CASTIGFGTEAFF
TRBV7-9	TRBJ2-7	15	CASSRPSGASYEQYF
TRBV2	TRBJ2-7	14	CASSVAGGPSEQYF
TRBV7-9	TRBJ2-7	15	CASSLAGDRTYEQYF
TRBV28	TRBJ1-1	13	CASSRATNTEAFF
TRBV27	TRBJ2-3	16	CASSPWTSGRSDTQYF
TRBV11-2	TRBJ2-3	15	CASSLGGRAGDTQYF
TRBV3-1	TRBJ1-1	14	CASSSTGGGTEAFF
TRBV29-1	TRBJ2-1	16	CSVELRAGPSYNEQFF
TRBV28	TRBJ2-7	18	CASSPPPGQGSRAYEQYF
TRBV7-9	TRBJ1-4	12	CASSFSGEKLFF
TRBV6-5	TRBJ2-3	15	CASSYSAGSADTQYF
TRBV20-1	TRBJ2-3	16	CSARVLGLAGPDTQYF
TRBV9	TRBJ2-2	15	CASHESQGEVGELFF
TRBV12-3/TRBV12-4	TRBJ2-2	15	CASSLDREGTGELFF
TRBV5-5	TRBJ1-5	15	CASTPSAGGLQPQHF
TRBV6-1	TRBJ2-1	16	CASSPIAGGLANEQFF
TRBV29-1	TRBJ2-7	13	CSVEGTDDYEQYF
TRBV12-3/TRBV12-4	TRBJ2-7	14	CASTPGQGIYEQYF
TRBV5-1	TRBJ1-2	15	CASSLGEAGAYGYTF
TRBV29-1	TRBJ2-1	15	CSAPTLVSSYNEQFF
TRBV9	TRBJ2-2	15	CASSEGTGITGELFF
TRBV7-2	TRBJ2-7	13	CASSFAENYEQYF
TRBV7-2	TRBJ2-3	17	CASSARSGSSSPDTQYF
TRBV9	TRBJ2-7	15	CASSARDEGSHEQYF
TRBV11-2	TRBJ2-3	14	CASSLVRVPDTQYF
TRBV18	TRBJ1-4	16	CASSPWGFPPREKLFF
TRBV5-1	TRBJ2-6	15	CASSGTGSGANVLTF
TRBV20-1	TRBJ2-7	15	CSARSRDRDFYEQYF
TRBV5-8	TRBJ2-7	13	CASSPGRNYEQYF
TRBV6-1	TRBJ2-2	14	CASSWTGGAGELFF
TRBV6-2/TRBV6-3	TRBJ2-7	17	CASSYWNRDYGKYEQYF
TRBV11-2	TRBJ1-1	14	CASSLGQVNTEAFF
TRBV3-1	TRBJ2-7	16	CASSQEIPAKPYEQYF
TRBV12-3/TRBV12-4	TRBJ1-6	15	CASSLYPSQGSPLHF
TRBV9	TRBJ1-5	14	CASSPGAGNQPQHF